This T cell receptor beta chain was sequenced in a study of beta chain features in type 1 diabetes. From germline, CDR1 is SGHTA and CDR2 FQGNSA. The V and J ends lost 2 bases and 3 bases, in that order; junction bases with no gene match: 4. The CDR3 spans 16 residues. The table lists this clone with a few counts. The antigen remains undetermined. The study reverse transcribed the entire isolated RNA, so it sequenced expressed TCRB transcripts. Clones were read by immunoSEQ multiplex PCR, and TCRdb kept only the in-frame ones, dropping some. The sample records approximately 170,000 clones, approximately 8% being singletons. Study outcomes and limitations: Moderate but significant shortening of TCRB CDR3s was recorded in all four CD4+ subsets from Type 1 diabetes patients.

The gene calls are TRBV7-2 and TRBJ2-1; TRBD1 agrees at 10 bases. The TCR was taken from a man aged 18 to 29 with type 1 diabetes. Sequencing was carried out using central memory CD4+ T cells from blood. The CDR3 DNA reads TGTGCCAGCAGCTTACTCGGACAGGGGGTCTACAATGAGCAGTTCTTC. It yields the protein CASSLLGQGVYNEQFF.